Detailed here is one TCR beta chain. The antigen is not known. The junction does not match germline at one end; this may be a read error. Profiling relied on immunoSEQ multiplex PCR, and the TCRdb table lists in-frame clones only, not all of them. The sample holds about 120,000 clones, approximately 92% seen once. The source of the sample is a study of graft-versus-host responses after intestinal transplantation. Study information: Induction using anti-thymocyte globulin, followed by tacrolimus and steroids for approximately three years, was given to all recipients. Findings and caveats of the study: Detected in recipient marrow were GvH clones, some of which were first observed in ileum or blood. Peak circulating GvH clone levels were associated with early post-transplant HvG declines. Individuals carrying graft-donor T cell macrochimerism showed high graft-versus-host to host-versus-graft clonal ratios in allografts.

The length of the CDR3 is 15 residues. Germline V gene data show CDR1 as SSHAT and CDR2 as FNYEAQ (reference sequence). The chain carries TRBV7-7 and TRBJ2-3, with 11 bases identical to TRBD2. The sequencing here drew on unstimulated CD4+ T cells sorted from spleen or lymph node cells, taken before intestinal transplant. The TCR originated in a human donor who received an intestinal transplant. CDR3 sequence reads: CASTPLAGGTDTQYF. CDR3 sequence (DNA): TGTGCTAGCACCCCATTAGCGGGAGGGACAGATACGCAGTATTTT.